A selection of T cell receptor beta chains follows, all from one sample in a study of blood T cell repertoires in COVID-19. The protocol was immunoSEQ multiplex PCR, while the TCRdb copy is restricted to in-frame clones and leaves out a portion. The sample lists 200,000 to 300,000 clones, about 88% seen once, with about 2.1% in the top ten. The source material was peripheral blood. Receptors were obtained from a man aged 25-45 years with active or convalescent COVID-19. Each CDR3 is given with its conserved first and last residue. Each record gives: clone size, D gene, J gene, V gene, CDR3 protein, CDR3 DNA. D genes are given only for firm matches. Size is stated for part of the rows, as once, few or many counts, or as a class when the clone is expanded.

- | TRBD1 | TRBJ2-5 | TRBV30 | CAWSVPTGEWETQYF | TGTGCCTGGAGTGTACCGACAGGGGAATGGGAGACCCAGTACTTC
once | - | TRBJ2-3 | TRBV7-2 | CASSQTGSFATTDTQYF | TGTGCCAGCAGCCAAACAGGGTCCTTCGCTACGACAGATACGCAGTATTTT
- | - | TRBJ2-1 | TRBV12-5 | CASGLEPGVWFF | TGTGCTAGTGGTTTGGAGCCAGGGGTGTGGTTCTTC
- | - | TRBJ2-7 | TRBV5-4 | CASSPRGGAYEQYF | TGTGCCAGCAGCCCCCGCGGGGGCGCTTACGAGCAGTACTTC
once | TRBD2 | TRBJ2-5 | TRBV5-4 | CASSFSGGGETQYF | TGTGCCAGCAGCTTTAGCGGGGGAGGGGAGACCCAGTACTTC
once | - | TRBJ1-1 | TRBV19 | CASSEKRTEAFF | TGTGCCAGTAGCGAAAAGAGGACTGAAGCTTTCTTT
- | TRBD1 | TRBJ2-7 | TRBV13 | CASSLVMGDSYNYEQYF | TGTGCCAGCAGCTTAGTAATGGGGGACAGTTACAACTACGAGCAGTACTTC
- | TRBD2 | TRBJ2-3 | TRBV3-1/TRBV3-2 | CASSQVSGGGRDTQYF | TGTGCCAGCAGCCAAGTCAGCGGGGGGGGAAGGGATACGCAGTATTTT
- | - | TRBJ2-1 | TRBV6-5 | CASSYSQGLYEQFF | TGTGCCAGCAGTTACTCGCAGGGGCTGTATGAGCAGTTCTTC
- | - | TRBJ1-6 | TRBV19 | CASSWGQTDSPLHF | TGTGCCAGTAGCTGGGGGCAGACCGATTCACCCCTCCACTTT
once | TRBD1 | TRBJ1-5 | TRBV19 | CASSIGGQEYQPQHF | TGTGCCAGTAGTATCGGGGGACAGGAATATCAGCCCCAGCATTTT
- | TRBD1 | TRBJ2-3 | TRBV3-1/TRBV3-2 | CASSRNLDRGRDTQYF | TGTGCCAGCAGCCGAAACCTGGACAGGGGGCGTGATACGCAGTATTTT
once | - | TRBJ2-3 | TRBV11-2 | CASSPGGPYTDTQYF | TGTGCCAGCAGCCCCGGGGGACCATACACAGATACGCAGTATTTT
- | TRBD2 | TRBJ2-3 | TRBV10-3 | CAISDGLAGLYTQYF | TGTGCCATCAGTGATGGACTAGCGGGGTTGTATACGCAGTATTTT
- | TRBD1 | TRBJ2-7 | TRBV3-1/TRBV3-2 | CASSQGFTGGGEQYF | TGTGCCAGCAGCCAGGGATTTACAGGGGGCGGCGAGCAGTACTTC
- | TRBD1 | TRBJ1-2 | TRBV5-1 | CASTPGTGTSIGYTF | TGCGCCAGCACCCCAGGGACAGGAACGAGCATTGGCTACACCTTC
- | - | TRBJ2-1 | TRBV18 | CASSPLRGSYNEQFF | TGTGCCAGCTCACCCCTTAGGGGCTCCTACAATGAGCAGTTCTTC
- | - | TRBJ1-2 | TRBV3-1/TRBV3-2 | CASSQDRFLGYTF | TGTGCCAGCAGCCAAGACAGGTTCTTAGGCTACACCTTC
- | TRBD1 | TRBJ2-3 | TRBV29-1 | CSVTGDRGQDTQYF | TGCAGCGTGACGGGGGACAGGGGGCAAGATACGCAGTATTTT
- | - | TRBJ2-5 | TRBV5-1 | CASSLGVQETQYF | TGCGCCAGCAGCTTAGGGGTCCAAGAGACCCAGTACTTC
- | TRBD1 | TRBJ1-1 | TRBV29-1 | CSVFTGATSEAFF | TGCAGCGTTTTTACAGGGGCTACATCAGAAGCTTTCTTT
- | - | TRBJ1-1 | TRBV6-4 | CASRTTENTEAFF | TGTGCCAGCAGGACGACAGAGAACACTGAAGCTTTCTTT
once | TRBD1 | TRBJ1-5 | TRBV2 | CASSTQGGQPQHF | TGTGCCAGCAGTACCCAGGGGGGTCAGCCCCAGCATTTT
- | TRBD1 | TRBJ1-2 | TRBV3-1/TRBV3-2 | CASSQYQGAEGYTF | TGTGCCAGCAGCCAATATCAGGGGGCGGAGGGCTACACCTTC
- | - | TRBJ1-2 | TRBV6-5 | CAIQVANYGYTF | TGTGCCATTCAGGTAGCTAACTATGGCTACACCTTC
once | - | TRBJ2-5 | TRBV10-2 | CASSETSTRRETQYF | TGCGCCAGCAGCGAAACGTCAACTAGAAGAGAGACCCAGTACTTC